Below are 24 T cell receptor beta chains sequenced from a single sample in a study of blood T cell repertoires in COVID-19. Repertoires were generated with immunoSEQ multiplex PCR, while TCRdb's copy carries only in-frame clones and drops some. The table lists 150,000 to 190,000 clones, 76% of them singletons. The sequenced material came from peripheral blood. The receptors shown here come from an elderly woman with acute or convalescent COVID-19.

This chain uses TRBV30 with TRBJ1-4, with unresolved D. CDR1 GTSNPN and CDR2 SVGIG come from the germline V gene (reference sequence). The length of the CDR3 is 11 residues. The CDR3 bases are TGTGCTTACCACATAACCGAAAAACTGTTTTTT. Its translation: CAYHITEKLFF.

This sequence joins TRBV28 and TRBJ2-1, with D unclear. The germline V gene encodes CDR1 MDHEN and CDR2 SYDVKM. The CDR3 extends over 13 amino acids. V was cut by 10 bases and J by 0 bases, with 10 bases left in between. Here the CDR3 reads CATIESSYNEQFF. The DNA of the CDR3 is TGTGCCACAATAGAAAGCTCCTACAATGAGCAGTTCTTC.

The chain carries TRBV30 and TRBJ2-7; TRBD1 matches 7 bases. Germline CDR1 and CDR2: GTSNPN and SVGIG (reference sequence). V was clipped by 0 bases and J by 5 bases; unmatched bases: 10. This CDR3 comprises 15 residues. CDR3 sequence: CAWSVLSWTGDEQYF. The CDR3 nucleotides read TGTGCCTGGAGTGTACTTAGTTGGACAGGAGACGAGCAGTACTTC.

The V gene is TRBV3-1 (or the pseudogene TRBV3-2), the J gene TRBJ1-5; maybe TRBD1 (5 bases). Trimming pared 0 bases from V and 9 bases from J, leaving 21 bases between. Germline-derived CDR1 and CDR2 are LGHDT and YNNKEL (reference sequence). The CDR3 length is 17 residues. The CDR3 loop is CASSQDLPSLGRGPQHF. DNA for the CDR3: TGTGCCAGCAGCCAAGATCTTCCCTCATTAGGTAGGGGGCCCCAGCATTTT.

The J gene is TRBJ1-1, the V gene TRBV6-1; 10 bases map to TRBD1. This CDR3 is 14 amino acids long. Unmatched junction bases numbered 10, after V lost 4 bases and J lost 11 bases. Looked up from germline, CDR1 is MNHNS and CDR2 is SASEGT. CDR3 sequence reads: CASSGTGTGVPAFF. The CDR3 DNA reads as TGTGCCAGCAGTGGAACCGGGACAGGGGTCCCGGCTTTCTTT.

The rearrangement uses TRBV18 and TRBJ2-3, with D perhaps TRBD1 (5 bases). Germline V lookup: CDR1 KGHSH, CDR2 LQKENI. This CDR3 contains 15 residues. V lost 6 bases and J 0 bases, leaving 13 bases between the germline ends. CDR3 region: CASSPRESSTDTQYF. The CDR3 DNA sequence: TGTGCCAGCTCCCCCAGGGAATCTAGCACAGATACGCAGTATTTT. The entire variable domain, with the rest obtained from reference TRBV18 and TRBJ2-3, is as follows: NAGVMQNPRHLVRRRGQEARLRCSPMKGHSHVYWYRQLPEEGLKFMVYLQKENIIDESGMPKERFSAEFPKEGPSILRIQQVVRGDSAAYFCASSPRESSTDTQYFGPGTRLTVL.

The chain links TRBV27 to TRBJ1-5; a weak D match, TRBD1 (6 bases). The CDR3 has 13 residues. The V and J ends lost 2 bases and 7 bases respectively, with 9 bases between them. CDR1 and CDR2 from the germline V gene are MNHEY and SMNVEV (reference sequence). This CDR3 reads CASSLTGKQPQHF. The CDR3 DNA reads TGTGCCAGCAGTTTAACAGGGAAGCAGCCCCAGCATTTT.

The chain joins TRBV4-1 to TRBJ2-7; 16 positions agree with TRBD2. Trimming cost V 0 bases and J 4 bases; bases outside gene matches: 9. In germline, CDR1 is MGHRA, CDR2 YSYEKL. The CDR3 runs 19 residues. The CDR3 protein is CASSQEGTSGRALRYEQYF. The CDR3 region has the DNA TGCGCCAGCAGCCAAGAGGGGACTAGCGGGAGGGCGTTACGGTACGAGCAGTACTTC.

This chain uses TRBV2 with TRBJ1-2, with 7 bases that match TRBD1. J gave up 5 bases and V 11 bases, and 2 bases lay outside the gene matches. From germline, CDR1 is SNHLY and CDR2 FYNNEI. This CDR3 contains 10 residues. CDR3 in DNA: TGTGCCGTACAGGGGTATGGCTACACCTTC. Protein product: CAVQGYGYTF.

V is TRBV9 and J is TRBJ2-3; 8 bases line up with TRBD2. The ends lost 4 bases at V and 1 base at J; junction bases unmatched: 8. Germline CDR1 SGDLS, CDR2 YYNGEE. CDR3 length: 16 residues. The CDR3 nucleotides are TGTGCCAGCAGCCCTAGTACGCGGGGGGGCACAGATACGCAGTATTTT. Encoded protein: CASSPSTRGGTDTQYF. Filled out from reference TRBV9 and TRBJ2-3, the complete variable domain reads DSGVTQTPKHLITATGQRVTLRCSPRSGDLSVYWYQQSLDQGLQFLIQYYNGEERAKGNILERFSAQQFPDLHSELNLSSLELGDSALYFCASSPSTRGGTDTQYFGPGTRLTVL.

This clone was found once. The V and J genes are TRBV19 and TRBJ1-4; no definite D call. This CDR3 region has 14 residues. Trimming took off 3 bases at V and 4 bases at J, with 9 bases between the two ends. CDR1 and CDR2 from the germline V gene are LNHDA and SQIVND (reference sequence). The CDR3, as DNA: TGTGCCAGTAGTATTGGCCAAGTTAATGAAAAACTGTTTTTT. Its translation is CASSIGQVNEKLFF.

The chain links TRBV19 to TRBJ2-3; 7 nucleotides line up with TRBD1. V lost 3 bases to trimming and J lost 2 bases; unmatched junction nucleotides: 5. The CDR3 runs to 15 residues. CDR1 and CDR2 (germline): LNHDA, SQIVND (reference sequence). CDR3 loop: CASSMGQINTDTQYF. CDR3 DNA sequence: TGTGCCAGTAGTATGGGACAGATAAACACAGATACGCAGTATTTT.

The rearrangement links TRBV19 to TRBJ2-6; D might be TRBD2 (6 bases). Germline loops: CDR1 LNHDA, CDR2 SQIVND (reference sequence). Trimming removed 5 bases at V and 0 bases at J, with 17 bases between. The CDR3 length is 18 residues. The CDR3 nucleotides are TGTGCCAGTAGTGATTCCGGGACTGACCGCTCTGGGGCCAACGTCCTGACTTTC. Translation: CASSDSGTDRSGANVLTF.

The V gene is TRBV10-3, the J gene TRBJ1-5; D unresolved. The CDR3 is made up of 14 amino acids. With 3 bases removed from V and 7 bases from J, the gap between germline ends came to 13 bases. CDR1 is ENHRY, CDR2 SYGVKD, per germline. The CDR3 is CAISEPFPGQPQHF. In nucleotides, the CDR3 is TGTGCCATCAGTGAACCATTCCCCGGGCAGCCCCAGCATTTT.

The CDR3 sequence: CASSPRQGAEEKLFF. The CDR3 region has the DNA TGCGCCAGCAGCCCCCGACAGGGCGCCGAAGAAAAACTGTTTTTT. The chain carries TRBV5-1 and TRBJ1-4; 7 nucleotides agree with TRBD1. V shed 4 bases and J 8 bases; nucleotides not matched to a gene: 11. The CDR3 runs 15 residues. In germline, CDR1 is SGHRS, CDR2 YFSETQ.

The chain couples TRBV18 to TRBJ1-2; 7 bases line up with TRBD1. The V and J ends lost 3 bases and 7 bases, in that order; junction bases with no gene match: 8. Germline-derived CDR1 and CDR2 are KGHSH and LQKENI. CDR3 length equals 14 residues. This CDR3 reads CASSPGQTMGGYTF. The DNA of the CDR3 is TGTGCCAGCTCACCGGGACAGACTATGGGTGGCTACACCTTC.

This chain links TRBV19 with TRBJ2-1; 10 nucleotides match TRBD2. The CDR3 contains 19 residues. Germline V gene sequence: CDR1 LNHDA, CDR2 SQIVND (reference sequence). Unmatched junction bases numbered 15, after V lost 3 bases and J lost 4 bases. Here the CDR3 DNA reads TGTGCCAGTAGTATTGGGACCATTCAGCGGGGGGGCTTGTACAATGAGCAGTTCTTC. Translating gives CASSIGTIQRGGLYNEQFF.

This clone showed up just a few times. The V gene is TRBV19, the J gene TRBJ1-1; 8 bases agree with TRBD1. CDR3 size: 15 residues. CDR1 and CDR2 (germline): LNHDA, SQIVND (reference sequence). The J segment lost 4 bases and the V segment lost 6 bases, leaving 10 bases of the junction unmatched. The chain's CDR3 is CASRLQGTGVTEAFF. CDR3 sequence (DNA): TGTGCCAGTAGGCTCCAGGGGACAGGAGTCACTGAAGCTTTCTTT.

The rearrangement joins TRBV6-5 to TRBJ2-7; 15 nucleotides agree with TRBD2. CDR1 is MNHEY, CDR2 SVGAGI, per germline. The CDR3 has 15 residues. Losses at the gene ends were 6 bases for V and 5 bases for J; bases not matched to a gene: 5. CDR3 residues: CASRGLAGGGDEQYF. The CDR3 DNA reads as TGTGCCAGCAGGGGACTAGCGGGAGGAGGCGACGAGCAGTACTTC.

As for this clone: Other DNA variants within this sample encode the same CDR3. V is TRBV24-1 and J is TRBJ2-3; TRBD2 might be the D (6 bases). Germline V CDR1 and CDR2: KGHDR, SFDVKD. V was shortened by 3 bases and J by 0 bases, with 9 bases between the two germline ends. CDR3 length: 15 amino acids. Here the CDR3 DNA reads TGTGCCACCAGTGATCCGGGACTGAGCACAGATACGCAGTATTTT. It specifies CATSDPGLSTDTQYF.

The chain recombines TRBV27 with TRBJ1-1, with TRBD1 identical over 7 bases. The CDR3 runs to 14 residues. CDR1 and CDR2 (germline): MNHEY, SMNVEV (reference sequence). J was trimmed by 5 bases and V by 4 bases; bases with no gene match: 7. The CDR3 coding sequence is TGTGCCAGCAGTTCCGACAGGGATAGGACTGAAGCTTTCTTT. As protein: CASSSDRDRTEAFF.

CDR3 region: CASSSQGAQANEKLFF. The CDR3 DNA follows: TGCGCCAGCAGCTCCCAGGGGGCGCAGGCTAATGAAAAACTGTTTTTT. This sequence joins TRBV5-1 and TRBJ1-4; 8 nucleotides line up with TRBD1. The CDR3 consists of 16 residues. Germline V CDR1 and CDR2: SGHRS, YFSETQ. V dropped 3 bases and J dropped 3; count of bases not matched to a gene: 7.

The chain joins TRBV5-6 to TRBJ2-2, with TRBD1 matching 7 bases. This CDR3 contains 14 residues. Trimming cost V 4 bases and J 8 bases; bases outside gene matches: 8. Germline CDR1 and CDR2: SGHDT and YYEEEE. For the CDR3, the DNA is TGTGCCAGCAGCGCGCTGACAGGGTTGGGGGAGCTGTTTTTT. Encoded protein: CASSALTGLGELFF. The variable domain in full, completed from reference TRBV5-6 and TRBJ2-2, reads DAGVTQSPTHLIKTRGQQVTLRCSPKSGHDTVSWYQQALGQGPQFIFQYYEEEERQRGNFPDRFSGHQFPNYSSELNVNALLLGDSALYLCASSALTGLGELFFGEGSRLTVL.

This rearrangement joins TRBV5-1 to TRBJ2-7, with 8 positions matching TRBD1. Germline V lookup: CDR1 SGHRS, CDR2 YFSETQ. J gave up 0 bases and V 4 bases, and 6 bases lay outside the gene matches. The CDR3 spans 15 residues. CDR3 coding DNA: TGCGCCAGCAGCCCAGGGGGCAGCGGCTCCTACGAGCAGTACTTC. Residues: CASSPGGSGSYEQYF.